This T cell receptor beta chain was documented in a study of CD8+ T cells in alopecia areata. Stated treatment: oral pan-JAK inhibitor, 5-10 mg twice daily. Isolated RNA was reverse transcribed into cDNA used as the sequencing template. Here immunoSEQ multiplex PCR was the method, and the copy in TCRdb shows in-frame clones only, minus some. The table has 200,000 or so clones, 30% to 40% seen once; the top ten hold just under 0.5%. CDR3 length: 14 residues. Trimming left V 6 bases short and J 7 bases short, with 13 bases between. In germline, CDR1 is MNHEY, CDR2 SVGAGI. This sample comprised CD4+ T cells sorted from blood, obtained between weeks 30 and 35, from a patient treated with tofacitinib. The chain is built from TRBV6-5 and TRBJ1-6, with D maybe TRBD1 (6 bases). This clonotype originated in a human donor with alopecia areata. The CDR3, as DNA: TGTGCCAGCAGACCACAGGGTAACAATTCACCCCTCCACTTT. As protein: CASRPQGNNSPLHF.